This T cell receptor (beta chain) was identified during a study of OX40 agonist ivuxolimab in advanced cancers. V gave up 4 bases and J gave up 2 bases, with 12 bases separating them. The CDR3 spans 14 residues. Germline CDR1 reads SGHDN; CDR2 reads FVKESK. Worth noting for this clone: Its antigen remains unidentified.

Baseline was the first blood sampling point, followed by cycle 4 day 1 and cycle 7 day 1. The study's findings and limits: Compared with CD4+, CD8+ T cells on average had more expanded clones.

Sequenced by immunoSEQ multiplex PCR; TCRdb stores in-frame clones only, minus some. This sample has 40,000 to 60,000 clones, with around 80% found just once. Sample: CD4+ or CD8+ T cells sorted from blood, taken in a trial of the OX40 agonist ivuxolimab. This receptor was taken from an adult with an advanced solid tumor such as melanoma, head and neck, liver or kidney cancer. The V gene is TRBV14, the J gene TRBJ2-7; D unresolved. The CDR3 spells CASSPLGRPYEQYF. The CDR3 DNA reads TGTGCCAGCAGCCCCCTAGGACGCCCCTACGAGCAGTACTTC. The entire variable domain, with the rest obtained from reference TRBV14 and TRBJ2-7, is as follows: EAGVTQFPSHSVIEKGQTVTLRCDPISGHDNLYWYRRVMGKEIKFLLHFVKESKQDESGMPNNRFLAERTGGTYSTLKVQPAELEDSGVYFCASSPLGRPYEQYFGPGTRLTVT.